Shown below are 6 T cell receptor beta chains from a single sample sequenced in a study of control samples from healthy donors and cancer patients. Assay used: immunoSEQ multiplex PCR; TCRdb lists only in-frame clones, some missing. The data hold around 97,000 clones, with approximately 90% observed a single time. The sequencing sample was made of PBMCs. The source is a man aged 55 to 70 with lung cancer.

This chain connects TRBV6-4 to TRBJ1-2, with a possible D match to TRBD1 (6 bases). CDR1 MRHNA and CDR2 SNTAGT come from the germline V gene. The CDR3 runs to 13 residues. Deletions cut 6 bases from V and 5 bases from J, with 13 bases between. The CDR3 nucleotides are TGTGCCAGCAGCGAGACCGGGACATATGGCTACACCTTC. As protein: CASSETGTYGYTF.

The V and J genes are TRBV7-9 and TRBJ1-2; TRBD1 agrees at 9 bases. With V trimmed by 6 bases and J by 1 base, 12 bases remained unmatched. The germline CDR1 and CDR2 sequences are SEHNR and FQNEAQ (reference sequence). The CDR3 covers 17 residues. The CDR3 DNA follows: TGTGCCAGCAGGGGGGACAGGGCTCATAAATATAACTATGGCTACACCTTC. It is translated as CASRGDRAHKYNYGYTF.

V and J are TRBV4-1 and TRBJ2-5, with D possibly called TRBD1 or TRBD2 (5 bases each). Germline-derived CDR1 and CDR2 are MGHRA and YSYEKL. CDR3 length equals 15 residues. V was pared by 1 base and J by 4 bases, with 13 bases between. CDR3 region: CASSQAEGYGETQYF. The CDR3 DNA is TGCGCCAGCAGCCAAGCAGAGGGGTATGGAGAGACCCAGTACTTC.

This chain connects TRBV5-1 to TRBJ1-2, with TRBD1 matching over 8 bases. J gave up 2 bases and V 4 bases, and 16 bases lay outside the gene matches. The germline gives CDR1 SGHRS, CDR2 YFSETQ. CDR3 length equals 18 residues. The CDR3 DNA reads TGCGCCAGCAGCCCAAAGATAGCCGGGACAGGACCAAACTATGGCTACACCTTC. Encoded protein: CASSPKIAGTGPNYGYTF.

This clone was seen only a few times. This rearrangement joins TRBV7-2 to TRBJ1-5, with a possible D match to TRBD1 (6 bases). The germline V and J ends were trimmed by 1 base and 5 bases, with 9 bases remaining between them. CDR1 is SGHTA and CDR2 is FQGNSA in the germline V gene. The CDR3 has 14 amino acids. The CDR3 is CASSLGRGDQPQHF. CDR3 nucleotide sequence: TGTGCCAGCAGCTTAGGCAGGGGAGATCAGCCCCAGCATTTT.

The V call is TRBV6-5, the J call TRBJ2-3; tentatively, D is TRBD1 (6 bases). This CDR3 is 15 amino acids long. Germline assignment: CDR1 MNHEY and CDR2 SVGAGI. Trimming shortened V by 4 bases and J by 1 base, and 12 bases separated the two germline ends. For the CDR3, the DNA is TGTGCCAGCAGTTTGGACAGATTAGGCACAGATACGCAGTATTTT. Its translation is CASSLDRLGTDTQYF.